This is a list of T cell receptor beta chains from one sample in a study of shared clonotypes between healthy human individuals. Data came from immunoSEQ multiplex PCR; TCRdb stores just in-frame clones and leaves some out. The sample holds hundreds of thousands of clones, less than 80% seen once. The sample taken for sequencing was memory CD4+ T cells sorted from blood. These receptors were taken from a woman aged 25 to 45 in good health. Both conserved end residues are part of each CDR3. Each record gives: CDR3 length, V gene, J gene, CDR3 protein.

13	TRBV7-3	TRBJ2-1	CASSSQNNVEQFF
14	TRBV5-6	TRBJ2-5	CASSLAFQIETQYF
11	TRBV25-1	TRBJ1-1	CASSVSSQAFF
14	TRBV7-9	TRBJ2-3	CASSLTSLTDTQYF
15	TRBV7-2	TRBJ2-4	CASSPSTLAKNIQYF
15	TRBV4-2	TRBJ1-2	CASSQEGQAHYGYTF
15	TRBV2	TRBJ2-7	CASKYRDRSSYEQYF
15	TRBV28	TRBJ2-2	CASSTTGYVAGELFF
15	TRBV5-1	TRBJ2-3	CASSLDAGSTDTQYF
13	TRBV28	TRBJ1-2	CASRTTGQYGYTF
15	TRBV19	TRBJ2-3	CASSRRKGAVDTQYF
19	TRBV4-1	TRBJ1-2	CASSQDRDRAPQRLEGYTF
14	TRBV28	TRBJ2-2	CASLEGGRDGELFF
15	TRBV28	TRBJ2-3	CASSPGDVLSDTQYF
15	TRBV2	TRBJ1-1	CASSDGGGGIAEAFF
21	TRBV7-4	TRBJ2-7	CASSLVRGLVGVGALRPEQYF
15	TRBV27	TRBJ2-1	CASSLSPSSYNEQFF
15	TRBV28	TRBJ1-2	CASSMVAERWYGYTF
15	TRBV10-3	TRBJ2-1	CAISESNSGRIEQFF
14	TRBV2	TRBJ2-3	CASKGRVAADTQYF
17	TRBV7-9	TRBJ2-5	CASSLGSVEGNQETQYF
14	TRBV5-1	TRBJ1-4	CASSLAGPNEKLFF